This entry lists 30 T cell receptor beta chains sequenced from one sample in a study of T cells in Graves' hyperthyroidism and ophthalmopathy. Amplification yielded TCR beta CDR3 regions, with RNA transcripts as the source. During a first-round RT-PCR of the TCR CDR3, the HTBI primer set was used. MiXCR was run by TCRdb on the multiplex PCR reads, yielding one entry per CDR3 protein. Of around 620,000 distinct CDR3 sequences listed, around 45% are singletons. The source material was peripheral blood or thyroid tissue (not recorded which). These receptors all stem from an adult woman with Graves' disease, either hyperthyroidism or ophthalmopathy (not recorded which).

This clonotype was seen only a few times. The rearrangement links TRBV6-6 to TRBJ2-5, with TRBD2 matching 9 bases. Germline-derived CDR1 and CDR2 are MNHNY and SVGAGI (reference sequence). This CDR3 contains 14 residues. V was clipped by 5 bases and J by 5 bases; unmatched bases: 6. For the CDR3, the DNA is TGTGCCAGCAGTGTAAGCGGGAGGAGTGAGACCCAGTACTTC. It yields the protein CASSVSGRSETQYF.

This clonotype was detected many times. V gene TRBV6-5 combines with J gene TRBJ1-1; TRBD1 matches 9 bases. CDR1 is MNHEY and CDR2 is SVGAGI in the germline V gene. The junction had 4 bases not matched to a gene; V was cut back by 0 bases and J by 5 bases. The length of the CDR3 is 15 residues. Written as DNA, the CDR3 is TGTGCCAGCAGTTACTCGACAGGGGGATGGACTGAAGCTTTCTTT. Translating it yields CASSYSTGGWTEAFF.

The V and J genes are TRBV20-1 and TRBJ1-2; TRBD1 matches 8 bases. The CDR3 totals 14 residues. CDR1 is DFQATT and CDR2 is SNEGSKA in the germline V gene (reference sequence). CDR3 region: CSAQPWGTGYGYTF. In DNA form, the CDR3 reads TGCAGCGCCCAGCCCTGGGGGACAGGATATGGCTACACCTTC.

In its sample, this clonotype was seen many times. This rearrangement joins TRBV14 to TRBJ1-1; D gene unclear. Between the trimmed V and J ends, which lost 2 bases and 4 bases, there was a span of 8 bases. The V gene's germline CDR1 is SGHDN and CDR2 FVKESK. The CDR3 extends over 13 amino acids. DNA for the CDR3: TGTGCCAGCAGCCAATTCGAGGGCACTGAAGCTTTCTTT. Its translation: CASSQFEGTEAFF. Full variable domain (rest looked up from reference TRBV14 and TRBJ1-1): EAGVTQFPSHSVIEKGQTVTLRCDPISGHDNLYWYRRVMGKEIKFLLHFVKESKQDESGMPNNRFLAERTGGTYSTLKVQPAELEDSGVYFCASSQFEGTEAFFGQGTRLTVV.

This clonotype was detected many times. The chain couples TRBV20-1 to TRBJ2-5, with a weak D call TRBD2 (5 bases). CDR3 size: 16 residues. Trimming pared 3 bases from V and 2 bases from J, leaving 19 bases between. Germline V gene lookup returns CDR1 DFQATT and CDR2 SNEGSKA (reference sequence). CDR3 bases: TGCAGTGCTAGGAGAACCCGTCTCCGGGGTCAAGAGACCCAGTACTTC. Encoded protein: CSARRTRLRGQETQYF.

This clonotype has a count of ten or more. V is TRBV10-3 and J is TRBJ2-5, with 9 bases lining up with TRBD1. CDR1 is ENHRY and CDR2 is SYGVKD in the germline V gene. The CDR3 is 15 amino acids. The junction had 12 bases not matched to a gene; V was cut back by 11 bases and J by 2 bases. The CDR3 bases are TGTGCCGCGAACCGGGACAGGGTATCGCAAGAGACCCAGTACTTC. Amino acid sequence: CAANRDRVSQETQYF.

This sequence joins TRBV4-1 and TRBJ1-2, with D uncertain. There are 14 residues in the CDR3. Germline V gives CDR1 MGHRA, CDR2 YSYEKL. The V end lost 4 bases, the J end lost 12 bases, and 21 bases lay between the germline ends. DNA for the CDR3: TGCGCCAGCAGCCTAGTAATAGGACGCACTGGAAACACCTTC. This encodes CASSLVIGRTGNTF.

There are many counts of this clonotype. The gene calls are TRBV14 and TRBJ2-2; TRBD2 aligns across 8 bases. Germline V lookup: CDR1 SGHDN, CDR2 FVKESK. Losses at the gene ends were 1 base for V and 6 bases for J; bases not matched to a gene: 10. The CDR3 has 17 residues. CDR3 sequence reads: CASSQVGGAIEAGELFF. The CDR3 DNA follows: TGTGCCAGCAGCCAAGTCGGGGGGGCTATCGAAGCCGGGGAGCTGTTTTTT.

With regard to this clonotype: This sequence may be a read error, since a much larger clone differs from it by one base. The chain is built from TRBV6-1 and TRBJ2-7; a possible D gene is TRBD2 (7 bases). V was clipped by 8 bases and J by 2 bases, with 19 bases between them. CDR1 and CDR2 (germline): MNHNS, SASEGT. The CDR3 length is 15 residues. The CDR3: CASQGRERKAYEQYF. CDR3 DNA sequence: TGTGCCAGCCAGGGGCGGGAGAGAAAGGCCTACGAGCAGTACTTC.

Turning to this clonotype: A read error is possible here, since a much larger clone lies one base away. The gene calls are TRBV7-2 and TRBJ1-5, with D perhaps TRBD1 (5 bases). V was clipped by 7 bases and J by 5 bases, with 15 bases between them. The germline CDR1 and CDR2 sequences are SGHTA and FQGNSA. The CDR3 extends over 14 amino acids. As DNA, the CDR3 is TGTGCCAGCACCCCCGCCAGGGTCGATCAGCCCCAGCATTTT. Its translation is CASTPARVDQPQHF.

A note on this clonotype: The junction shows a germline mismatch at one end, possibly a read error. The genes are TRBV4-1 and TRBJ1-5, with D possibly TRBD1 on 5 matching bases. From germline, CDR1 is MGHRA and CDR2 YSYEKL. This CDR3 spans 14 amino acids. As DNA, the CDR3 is TGTGCCAGCAGCCAAGACGTGGGGGACCAGCCCCAGCATTTT. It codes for CASSQDVGDQPQHF.

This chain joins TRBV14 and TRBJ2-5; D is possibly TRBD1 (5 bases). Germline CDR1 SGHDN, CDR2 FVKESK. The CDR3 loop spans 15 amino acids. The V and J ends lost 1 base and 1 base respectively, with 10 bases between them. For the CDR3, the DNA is TGTGCCAGCAGCCAAGGACAGAGGATCCAAGAGACCCAGTACTTC. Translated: CASSQGQRIQETQYF.

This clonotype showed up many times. CDR3 DNA sequence: TGCAGTGCTACAGGGGGAGGCGATCAGCCCCAGCATTTT. Translating it yields CSATGGGDQPQHF. The chain has TRBV20-1 and TRBJ1-5; TRBD1 aligns across 7 bases. CDR3 length: 13 residues. After removal of 4 bases from V and 5 bases from J, the junction contained 5 bases not matched to a gene. In germline, CDR1 is DFQATT, CDR2 SNEGSKA (reference sequence).

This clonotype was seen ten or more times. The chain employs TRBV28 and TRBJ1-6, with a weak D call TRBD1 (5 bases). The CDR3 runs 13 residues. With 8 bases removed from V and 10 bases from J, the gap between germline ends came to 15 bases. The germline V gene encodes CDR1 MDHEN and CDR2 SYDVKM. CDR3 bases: TGTGCCAGCGTGGGGCAGATTGCGTCACCCCTCCACTTT. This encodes CASVGQIASPLHF.

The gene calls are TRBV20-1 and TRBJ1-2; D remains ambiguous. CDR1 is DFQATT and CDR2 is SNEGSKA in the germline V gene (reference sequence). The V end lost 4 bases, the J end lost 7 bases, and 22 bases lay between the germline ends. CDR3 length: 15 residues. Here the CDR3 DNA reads TGCAGTGCTACCCCCTTCGGAGGTTATGTAGGTGGCTACACCTTC. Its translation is CSATPFGGYVGGYTF.

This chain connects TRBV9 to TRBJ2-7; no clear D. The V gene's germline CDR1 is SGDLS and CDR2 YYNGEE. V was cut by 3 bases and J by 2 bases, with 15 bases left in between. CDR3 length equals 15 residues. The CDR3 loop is CASSGSRDWPYEQYF. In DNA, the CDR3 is TGTGCCAGCAGCGGATCCCGAGACTGGCCCTACGAGCAGTACTTC.

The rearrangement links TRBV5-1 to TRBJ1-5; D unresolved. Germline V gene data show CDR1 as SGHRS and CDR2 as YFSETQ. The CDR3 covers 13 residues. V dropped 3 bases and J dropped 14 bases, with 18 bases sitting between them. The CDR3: CASSSGLGPYEHF. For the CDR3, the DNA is TGCGCCAGCAGCTCCGGACTAGGGCCCTACGAGCATTTT. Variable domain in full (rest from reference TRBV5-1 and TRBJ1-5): KAGVTQTPRYLIKTRGQQVTLSCSPISGHRSVSWYQQTPGQGLQFLFEYFSETQRNKGNFPGRFSGRQFSNSRSEMNVSTLELGDSALYLCASSSGLGPYEHFGDGTRLSIL.

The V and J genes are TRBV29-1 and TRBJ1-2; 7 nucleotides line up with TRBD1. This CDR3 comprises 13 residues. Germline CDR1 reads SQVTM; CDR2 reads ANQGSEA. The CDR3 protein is CSAEGDSGYGYTF. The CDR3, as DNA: TGCAGTGCTGAGGGGGACAGTGGCTATGGCTACACCTTC. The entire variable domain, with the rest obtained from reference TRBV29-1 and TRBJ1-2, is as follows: SAVISQKPSRDICQRGTSLTIQCQVDSQVTMMFWYRQQPGQSLTLIATANQGSEATYESGFVIDKFPISRPNLTFSTLTVSNMSPEDSSIYLCSAEGDSGYGYTFGSGTRLTVV.

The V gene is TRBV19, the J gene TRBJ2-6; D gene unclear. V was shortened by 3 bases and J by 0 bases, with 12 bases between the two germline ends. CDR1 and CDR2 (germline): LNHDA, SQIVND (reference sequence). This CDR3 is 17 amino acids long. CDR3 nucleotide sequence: TGTGCCAGTAGTATGGGTGGGGTTAGCTCTGGGGCCAACGTCCTGACTTTC. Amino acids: CASSMGGVSSGANVLTF.

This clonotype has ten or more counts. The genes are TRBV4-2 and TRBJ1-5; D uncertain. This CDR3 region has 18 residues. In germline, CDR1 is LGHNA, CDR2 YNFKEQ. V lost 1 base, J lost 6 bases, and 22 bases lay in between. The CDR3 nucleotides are TGTGCCAGCAGCCAAGTGTCGGCAGGAGGCCAACGGGGTCAGCCCCAGCATTTT. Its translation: CASSQVSAGGQRGQPQHF.

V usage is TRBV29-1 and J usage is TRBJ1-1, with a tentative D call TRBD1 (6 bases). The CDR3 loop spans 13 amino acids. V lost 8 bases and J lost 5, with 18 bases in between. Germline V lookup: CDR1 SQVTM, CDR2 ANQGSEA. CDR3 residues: CSLFGGLGTEAFF. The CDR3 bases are TGCAGCTTATTCGGGGGGCTCGGGACTGAAGCTTTCTTT.

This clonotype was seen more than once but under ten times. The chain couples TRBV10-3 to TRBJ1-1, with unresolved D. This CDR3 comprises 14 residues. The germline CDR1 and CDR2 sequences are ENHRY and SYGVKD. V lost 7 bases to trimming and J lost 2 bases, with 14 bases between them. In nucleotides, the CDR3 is TGTGCCATCAAGATAGGATCCCAAAACACTGAAGCTTTCTTT. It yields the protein CAIKIGSQNTEAFF.

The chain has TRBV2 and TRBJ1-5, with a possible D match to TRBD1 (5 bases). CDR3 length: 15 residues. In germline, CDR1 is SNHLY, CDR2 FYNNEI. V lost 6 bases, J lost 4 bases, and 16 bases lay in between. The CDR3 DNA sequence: TGTGCCAGCAGCTCGGGAGTGGGACCTAATCAGCCCCAGCATTTT. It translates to CASSSGVGPNQPQHF.

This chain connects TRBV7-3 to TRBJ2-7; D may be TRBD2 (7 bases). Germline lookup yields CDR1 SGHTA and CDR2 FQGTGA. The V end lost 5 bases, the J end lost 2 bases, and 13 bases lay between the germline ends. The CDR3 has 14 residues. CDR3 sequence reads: CASSEKGGTYEQYF. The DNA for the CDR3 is TGTGCCAGCAGCGAAAAGGGGGGGACCTACGAGCAGTACTTC.

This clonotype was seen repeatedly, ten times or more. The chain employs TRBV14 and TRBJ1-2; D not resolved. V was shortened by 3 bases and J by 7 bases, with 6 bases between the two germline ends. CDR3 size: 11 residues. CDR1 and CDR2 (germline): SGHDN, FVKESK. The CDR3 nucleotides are TGTGCCAGCAGCCACCTTAGTGGCTACACCTTC. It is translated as CASSHLSGYTF.

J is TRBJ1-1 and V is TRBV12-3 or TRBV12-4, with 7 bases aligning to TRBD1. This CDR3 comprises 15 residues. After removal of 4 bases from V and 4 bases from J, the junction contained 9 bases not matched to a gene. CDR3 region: CASSWPGQTGTEAFF. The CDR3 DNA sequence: TGTGCCAGCAGTTGGCCGGGACAGACTGGCACTGAAGCTTTCTTT.

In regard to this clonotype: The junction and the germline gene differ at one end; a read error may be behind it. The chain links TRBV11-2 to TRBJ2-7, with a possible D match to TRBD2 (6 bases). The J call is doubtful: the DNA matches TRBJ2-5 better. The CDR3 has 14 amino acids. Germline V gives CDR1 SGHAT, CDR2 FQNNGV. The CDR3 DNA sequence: TGTGCCAGCAGTTTAGTTTGGGACTCCAAGACCCAGTACTTC. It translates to CASSLVWDSKTQYF.

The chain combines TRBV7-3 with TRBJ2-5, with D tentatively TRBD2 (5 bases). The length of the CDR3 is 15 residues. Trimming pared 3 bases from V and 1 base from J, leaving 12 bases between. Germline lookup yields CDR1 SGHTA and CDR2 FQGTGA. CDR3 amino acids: CASSFATGVQETQYF. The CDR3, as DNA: TGTGCCAGCAGCTTCGCGACCGGGGTCCAAGAGACCCAGTACTTC.

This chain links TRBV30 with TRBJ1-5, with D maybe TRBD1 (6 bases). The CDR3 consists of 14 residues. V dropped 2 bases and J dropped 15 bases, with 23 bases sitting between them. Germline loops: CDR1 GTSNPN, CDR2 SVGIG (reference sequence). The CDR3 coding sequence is TGTGCCTGGAGTAGGAGAGGGGGAGGCACAGATACGCATTTT. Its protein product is CAWSRRGGGTDTHF.

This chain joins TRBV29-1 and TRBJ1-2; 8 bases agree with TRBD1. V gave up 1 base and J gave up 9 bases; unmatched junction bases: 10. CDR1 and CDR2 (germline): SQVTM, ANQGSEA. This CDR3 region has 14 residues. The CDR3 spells CSVEVGTGTGSYTF. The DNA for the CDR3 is TGCAGCGTTGAAGTTGGGACCGGGACAGGAAGCTACACCTTC.